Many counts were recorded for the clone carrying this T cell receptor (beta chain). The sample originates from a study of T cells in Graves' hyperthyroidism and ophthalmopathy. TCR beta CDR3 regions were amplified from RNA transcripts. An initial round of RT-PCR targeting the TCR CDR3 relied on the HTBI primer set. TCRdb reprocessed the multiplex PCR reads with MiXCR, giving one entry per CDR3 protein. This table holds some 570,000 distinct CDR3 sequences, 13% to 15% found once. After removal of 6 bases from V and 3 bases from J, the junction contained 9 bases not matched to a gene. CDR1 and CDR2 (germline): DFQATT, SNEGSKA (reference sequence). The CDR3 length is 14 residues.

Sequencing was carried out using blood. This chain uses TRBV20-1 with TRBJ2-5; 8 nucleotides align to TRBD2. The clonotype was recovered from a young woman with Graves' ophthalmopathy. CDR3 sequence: CSAAGGGGKETQYF. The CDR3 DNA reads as TGCAGTGCCGCGGGGGGAGGGGGGAAAGAGACCCAGTACTTC.